One sample yielded the 17 T cell receptor beta chains listed below, sequenced in a study of CD8 T cells in Susac syndrome. cDNA came from around 0.5 to 1 ug RNA primed by random hexamers. One entry per CDR3 protein results from TCRdb running MiXCR on the immunoSEQ multiplex PCR reads. The repertoire holds 180,000 or so distinct CDR3 sequences, nearly 95% seen once, with 0.093% in the top ten. The specimen sequenced was CD4+ T cells from PBMCs. These receptors were taken from a human donor with multiple sclerosis.

The J gene is TRBJ1-1, the V gene TRBV29-1, with D tentatively TRBD1 (5 bases). V lost 6 bases, J lost 5 bases, and 16 bases lay in between. The CDR3 extends over 13 amino acids. The germline V gene has CDR1 SQVTM and CDR2 ANQGSEA. CDR3 sequence (DNA): TGCAGCGTGGGGGACGGTTGGTGGACTGAAGCTTTCTTT. Translation: CSVGDGWWTEAFF.

The chain joins TRBV27 to TRBJ2-1, with 9 bases lining up with TRBD2. V was pared by 2 bases and J by 6 bases, with 5 bases of the junction left unmatched. CDR1 is MNHEY and CDR2 is SMNVEV in the germline V gene (reference sequence). The CDR3 contains 15 residues. The CDR3 region is CASSLHLAGVNEQFF. Here the CDR3 DNA reads TGTGCCAGCAGTTTACATTTAGCGGGGGTCAATGAGCAGTTCTTC.

The V gene is TRBV18, the J gene TRBJ1-6, with a tentative D call TRBD1 (5 bases). Per the germline V gene, CDR1 is KGHSH and CDR2 is LQKENI. This CDR3 has 15 residues. Trimming took off 4 bases at V and 7 bases at J, with 14 bases between the two ends. CDR3 amino acids: CASSRMGLRNSPLHF. DNA of the CDR3: TGTGCCAGCTCACGAATGGGACTTAGAAATTCACCCCTCCACTTT.

Here the CDR3 reads CASSPHFLGIGELFF. The CDR3 DNA reads as TGTGCCAGCAGCCCCCACTTTCTGGGGATAGGGGAGCTGTTTTTT. The V and J genes are TRBV12-3 or TRBV12-4 and TRBJ2-2; the D is unclear. V was pared by 6 bases and J by 8 bases, with 19 bases between. CDR3 length: 15 residues.

CDR3 amino acids: CASSFNGQYQETQYF. The CDR3, as DNA: TGTGCCAGCAGCTTTAATGGACAGTACCAAGAGACCCAGTACTTC. The rearrangement links TRBV7-9 to TRBJ2-5; weak D call: TRBD1 (6 bases). V gave up 3 bases and J gave up 0 bases, with 11 bases separating them. Looked up from germline, CDR1 is SEHNR and CDR2 is FQNEAQ (reference sequence). This CDR3 is 15 amino acids long.

The V call is TRBV24-1, the J call TRBJ2-5, with unresolved D. V was trimmed by 2 bases and J by 1 base, leaving 10 bases between them. This CDR3 contains 15 residues. Germline-derived CDR1 and CDR2 are KGHDR and SFDVKD. DNA of the CDR3: TGTGCCACCAGTGATTCGGCGTACCCCCAAGAGACCCAGTACTTC. This gives the protein CATSDSAYPQETQYF.

The J gene is TRBJ2-3, the V gene TRBV6-6; 9 nucleotides align to TRBD2. CDR1 and CDR2 from the germline V gene are MNHNY and SVGAGI (reference sequence). The CDR3 runs to 14 residues. V lost 6 bases to trimming and J lost 4 bases; unmatched junction nucleotides: 5. CDR3 sequence: CASRAGGGSDTQYF. CDR3 in DNA: TGTGCCAGCAGAGCGGGGGGCGGGTCAGATACGCAGTATTTT.

The genes are TRBV19 and TRBJ2-1; possible D gene TRBD1, 5 bases. Germline V gives CDR1 LNHDA, CDR2 SQIVND (reference sequence). V was pared by 5 bases and J by 5 bases, with 7 bases between. This CDR3 comprises 12 residues. CDR3 amino acids: CASSSDNNEQFF. In DNA form, the CDR3 reads TGTGCCAGTAGTTCGGACAACAATGAGCAGTTCTTC.

The V and J genes are TRBV24-1 and TRBJ2-5; 11 bases match TRBD1. From germline, CDR1 is KGHDR and CDR2 SFDVKD. The CDR3 totals 17 residues. V lost 4 bases and J lost 5; bases outside the gene matches: 11. As DNA, the CDR3 is TGTGCCACCAGTGACCCCGGACAGGGGGCAACTTTGGAGACCCAGTACTTC. Translating it yields CATSDPGQGATLETQYF.

The CDR3 DNA reads TGTGCCAGCTGTAGTAGTGCCTCCCATGACACAGATACGCAGTATTTT. Its translation: CASCSSASHDTDTQYF. The rearrangement joins TRBV28 to TRBJ2-3, with no clear D. V gave up 8 bases and J gave up 2 bases, with 20 bases separating them. The CDR3 sequence is 16 residues long. Germline CDR1 MDHEN, CDR2 SYDVKM.

V is TRBV20-1 and J is TRBJ1-5; no clear D gene. Trimming pared 1 base from V and 3 bases from J, leaving 16 bases between. The germline CDR1 and CDR2 sequences are DFQATT and SNEGSKA (reference sequence). CDR3 size: 16 residues. The CDR3: CSARASRSFPNQPQHF. The CDR3 coding sequence is TGCAGTGCTAGAGCCTCCCGGTCATTCCCCAATCAGCCCCAGCATTTT.

The rearrangement uses TRBV9 and TRBJ2-7; 9 nucleotides agree with TRBD1. The ends lost 3 bases at V and 1 base at J; junction bases unmatched: 2. This CDR3 region has 14 residues. Germline values: CDR1 SGDLS, CDR2 YYNGEE. The CDR3 loop is CASSATGGSYEQYF. For the CDR3, the DNA is TGTGCCAGCAGCGCGACAGGGGGATCCTACGAGCAGTACTTC. The full variable domain, with the rest looked up from reference TRBV9 and TRBJ2-7, is DSGVTQTPKHLITATGQRVTLRCSPRSGDLSVYWYQQSLDQGLQFLIQYYNGEERAKGNILERFSAQQFPDLHSELNLSSLELGDSALYFCASSATGGSYEQYFGPGTRLTVT.

The CDR3 bases are TGTGCCACCAGTGACCGTGGACAGGGGAATTCGGAGACGCAGTATTTT. This encodes CATSDRGQGNSETQYF. The chain carries TRBV24-1 and TRBJ2-3, with 9 bases that match TRBD1. V was pared by 4 bases and J by 9 bases, with 13 bases of the junction left unmatched. The CDR3 sequence is 16 residues long. In germline, CDR1 is KGHDR, CDR2 SFDVKD.

In DNA, the CDR3 is TGCAGTGCTAGAGGTCGGAGTCAAGCGGGGGGATACAATGAGCAGTTCTTC. Amino acid sequence: CSARGRSQAGGYNEQFF. V usage is TRBV20-1 and J usage is TRBJ2-1, with 9 bases identical to TRBD2. Germline CDR1 reads DFQATT; CDR2 reads SNEGSKA (reference sequence). V lost 1 base to trimming and J lost 4 bases; unmatched junction nucleotides: 11. CDR3 length: 17 amino acids.

This chain links TRBV2 with TRBJ2-3; D perhaps matches TRBD2 (5 bases). Germline CDR1 reads SNHLY; CDR2 reads FYNNEI. There are 13 residues in the CDR3. V lost 5 bases and J 2 bases, leaving 8 bases between the germline ends. This CDR3 reads CASSRGSTDTQYF. The CDR3 DNA follows: TGTGCCAGCAGTAGAGGGTCCACAGATACGCAGTATTTT.

This sequence joins TRBV15 and TRBJ1-2, with unresolved D. Germline loops: CDR1 LNHNV, CDR2 YYDKDF (reference sequence). CDR3 length equals 13 residues. V lost 0 bases and J 8 bases, leaving 10 bases between the germline ends. The CDR3 region is CATSRDISRGYTF. The DNA of the CDR3 is TGTGCCACCAGCAGAGACATATCTAGAGGCTACACCTTC.

The V gene is TRBV5-1, the J gene TRBJ2-3; TRBD2 matches at 7 bases. The CDR3 is 15 residues long. Germline V gives CDR1 SGHRS, CDR2 YFSETQ. V gave up 6 bases and J gave up 0 bases; unmatched junction bases: 7. The CDR3 coding sequence is TGCGCCAGCAACCCTAGCGGAACTAGCACAGATACGCAGTATTTT. Encoded protein: CASNPSGTSTDTQYF.